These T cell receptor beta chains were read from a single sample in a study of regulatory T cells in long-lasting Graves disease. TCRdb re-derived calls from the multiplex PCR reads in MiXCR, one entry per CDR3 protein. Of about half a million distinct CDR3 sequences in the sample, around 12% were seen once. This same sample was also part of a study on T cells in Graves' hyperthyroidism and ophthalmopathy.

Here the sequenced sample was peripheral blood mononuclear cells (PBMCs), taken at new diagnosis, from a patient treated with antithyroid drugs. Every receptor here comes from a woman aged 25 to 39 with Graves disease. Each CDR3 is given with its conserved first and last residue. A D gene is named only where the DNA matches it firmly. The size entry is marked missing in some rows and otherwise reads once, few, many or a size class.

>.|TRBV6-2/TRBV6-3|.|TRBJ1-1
CASSYSIVSEAFF
TGTGCCAGCAGTTACTCGATAGTGTCTGAAGCTTTCTTT
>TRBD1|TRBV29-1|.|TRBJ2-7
CSVHRGYEQYF
TGCAGCGTTCACAGGGGCTACGAGCAGTACTTC
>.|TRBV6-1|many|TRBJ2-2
CATTDSTGELFF
TGTGCCACCACCGACAGCACCGGGGAGCTGTTTTTT
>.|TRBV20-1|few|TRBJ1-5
CSATPSYSNQPQHF
TGCAGTGCAACACCTTCTTATAGCAATCAGCCCCAGCATTTT
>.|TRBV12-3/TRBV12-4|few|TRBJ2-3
CASSLVVDRGGTQYF
TGTGCCAGCAGTTTAGTCGTGGACAGAGGTGGTACGCAGTATTTT
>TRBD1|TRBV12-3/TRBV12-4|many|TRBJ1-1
CASRGDRENTEAFF
TGTGCCAGCAGGGGAGACAGGGAGAACACTGAAGCTTTCTTT
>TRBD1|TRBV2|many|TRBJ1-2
CASSEAPLTGEYGYTF
TGTGCCAGCAGTGAGGCCCCGCTGACAGGGGAGTATGGCTACACCTTC
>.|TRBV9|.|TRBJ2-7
CASSVGETYEQYF
TGTGCCAGCAGCGTCGGGGAAACCTACGAGCAGTACTTC
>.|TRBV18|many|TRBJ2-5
CASSSLTGAQETQYF
TGTGCCAGCTCAAGTCTAACGGGGGCCCAAGAGACCCAGTACTTC
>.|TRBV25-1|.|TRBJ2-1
CASSILRRGYNEQFF
TGTGCCAGCAGCATACTGAGGCGGGGATACAATGAGCAGTTCTTC
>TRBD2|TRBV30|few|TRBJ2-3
CAWSAPSRGRAGGTQYF
TGTGCCTGGAGTGCCCCCAGTCGCGGGAGGGCGGGAGGTACGCAGTATTTT
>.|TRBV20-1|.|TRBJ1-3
CSARAAASGNTIYF
TGCAGTGCTAGGGCGGCAGCCTCTGGAAACACCATATATTTT
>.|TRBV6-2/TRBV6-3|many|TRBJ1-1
CASSYLRALNTEAFF
TGTGCCAGCAGTTATCTCAGGGCTTTGAACACTGAAGCTTTCTTT
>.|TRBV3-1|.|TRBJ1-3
CASSRSLGSTGNTIYF
TGTGCCAGCAGCCGTTCCCTAGGGTCTACTGGAAACACCATATATTTT
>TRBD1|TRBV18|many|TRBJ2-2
CASSQGTVNTGELFF
TGTGCCAGCTCACAAGGGACAGTAAACACCGGGGAGCTGTTTTTT
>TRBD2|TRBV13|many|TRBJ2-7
CASSSTSGTYEQYF
TGTGCCAGCAGCTCCACTAGCGGGACCTACGAGCAGTACTTC
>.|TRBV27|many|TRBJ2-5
CASSLGVYGETQYF
TGTGCCAGCAGTTTAGGGGTATACGGAGAGACCCAGTACTTC
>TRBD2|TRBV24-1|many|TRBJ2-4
CATLTSGKTRLAKNIQYF
TGTGCCACCCTGACTAGCGGGAAGACTAGGCTAGCCAAAAACATTCAGTACTTC
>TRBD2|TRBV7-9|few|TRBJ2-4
CASSLALTSGQNIQYF
TGTGCCAGCAGCTTAGCCCTTACTAGCGGTCAAAACATTCAGTACTTC
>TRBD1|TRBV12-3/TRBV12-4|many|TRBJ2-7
CASSFRVTEQTGEDEQYF
TGTGCCAGCAGTTTCCGGGTGACCGAGCAAACAGGGGAAGACGAGCAGTACTTC
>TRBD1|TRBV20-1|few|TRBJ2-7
CSARAAGGSNEQYF
TGCAGTGCTAGAGCGGCAGGGGGCTCGAACGAGCAGTACTTC
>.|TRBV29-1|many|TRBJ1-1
CSATRFQGLNTEAFF
TGCAGCGCTACGCGGTTTCAGGGCCTGAACACTGAAGCTTTCTTT
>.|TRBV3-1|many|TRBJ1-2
CASSQVGGGRGYTF
TGTGCCAGCAGCCAAGTCGGGGGGGGCCGTGGCTACACCTTC
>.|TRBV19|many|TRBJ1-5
CASSPGPDNQPQHF
TGTGCCAGTAGCCCGGGGCCCGACAATCAGCCCCAGCATTTT
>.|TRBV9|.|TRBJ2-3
CASSVRRGTDTQYF
TGTGCCAGCAGCGTCAGGCGGGGCACAGATACGCAGTATTTT
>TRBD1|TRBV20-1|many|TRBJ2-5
CSARDPTGGEETQYF
TGCAGTGCTAGAGATCCCACAGGGGGCGAAGAGACCCAGTACTTC
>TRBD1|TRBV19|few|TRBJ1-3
CASTPVLTGRNTIYF
TGTGCCAGTACCCCAGTCCTGACAGGGAGAAACACCATATATTTT
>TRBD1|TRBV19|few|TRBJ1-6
CASSTYRGSNSPLHF
TGTGCCAGTAGTACATACAGGGGTAGTAATTCACCCCTCCACTTT
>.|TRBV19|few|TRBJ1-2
CASSRGSEIGYTF
TGTGCCAGTAGTCGCGGGAGTGAAATTGGCTACACCTTC
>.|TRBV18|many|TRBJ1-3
CASSPPGHYSGNTIYF
TGTGCCAGCTCACCTCCGGGACATTACTCTGGAAACACCATATATTTT
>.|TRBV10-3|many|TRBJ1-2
CAISDAGSYGYTF
TGTGCCATCAGTGACGCAGGATCCTATGGCTACACCTTC
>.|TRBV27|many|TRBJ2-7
CASSLVGKRAYEQYF
TGTGCCAGCAGCTTGGTCGGGAAAAGGGCCTACGAGCAGTACTTC
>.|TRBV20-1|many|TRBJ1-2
CSGRADYGYTF
TGCAGTGGCAGGGCTGATTATGGCTACACCTTC
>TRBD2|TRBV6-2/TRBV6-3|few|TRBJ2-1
CASSEVLILAGGPYEQFF
TGTGCCAGCAGTGAAGTCCTAATACTAGCGGGAGGGCCTTATGAGCAGTTCTTC
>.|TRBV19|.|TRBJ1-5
CASDTRDSNQPQHF
TGTGCCAGTGATACAAGGGATAGCAATCAGCCCCAGCATTTT
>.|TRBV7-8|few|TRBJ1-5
CASSSRPTSNQPQHF
TGTGCCAGCAGCTCAAGACCGACGAGCAATCAGCCCCAGCATTTT
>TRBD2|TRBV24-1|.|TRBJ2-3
CVTSDLQTSGYTDTQYF
TGTGTCACCAGTGATTTGCAAACTAGCGGCTACACAGATACGCAGTATTTT
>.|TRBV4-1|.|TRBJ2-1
CASSGRAEQFF
TGCGCCAGCAGCGGCCGAGCGGAGCAGTTCTTC
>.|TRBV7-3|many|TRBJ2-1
CASSLTRDYHEQFF
TGTGCCAGCAGCTTAACGAGAGACTACCATGAGCAGTTCTTC
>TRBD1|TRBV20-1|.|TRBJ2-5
CSARPGQGQETQYF
TGCAGTGCTAGACCTGGACAGGGCCAAGAGACCCAGTACTTC
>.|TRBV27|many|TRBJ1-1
CASSRGGSANTEAFF
TGTGCCAGCAGCCGGGGGGGGTCAGCGAACACTGAAGCTTTCTTT
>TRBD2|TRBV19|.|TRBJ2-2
CASSKRGGPTGELFF
TGTGCCAGTAGTAAGCGGGGGGGACCCACCGGGGAGCTGTTTTTT
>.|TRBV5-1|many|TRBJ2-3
CASSDRTDTQYF
TGTGCCAGCAGCGATAGAACGGATACGCAGTATTTT
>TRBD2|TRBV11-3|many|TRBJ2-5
CASSPGGAQETQYF
TGTGCCAGCAGCCCCGGGGGGGCTCAAGAGACCCAGTACTTC
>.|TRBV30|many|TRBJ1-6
CAWSVRATNSPLHF
TGTGCCTGGAGTGTACGGGCGACAAATTCACCCCTCCACTTT
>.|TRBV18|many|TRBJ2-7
CASSPRQGGWNEQYF
TGTGCCAGCTCACCCAGACAGGGAGGGTGGAACGAGCAGTACTTC
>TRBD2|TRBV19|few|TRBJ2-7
CASSLPQQAGLTEQYF
TGTGCCAGTAGTCTACCTCAGCAAGCGGGACTGACTGAGCAGTACTTC
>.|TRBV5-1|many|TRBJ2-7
CASSLVLASTYEQYF
TGCGCCAGCAGCCTAGTACTAGCTTCCACCTACGAGCAGTACTTC
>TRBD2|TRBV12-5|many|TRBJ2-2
CASGFSKTSGISGELFF
TGTGCTAGTGGTTTCTCGAAGACTAGCGGGATATCCGGGGAGCTGTTTTTT
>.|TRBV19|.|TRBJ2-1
CASSIWVRDNEQFF
TGTGCCAGTAGTATCTGGGTAAGGGACAATGAGCAGTTCTTC
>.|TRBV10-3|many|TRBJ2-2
CAISVGLTTGELFF
TGTGCCATCAGTGTGGGTCTAACCACCGGGGAGCTGTTTTTT
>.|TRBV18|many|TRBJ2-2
CASSPPTTGELFF
TGTGCCAGCTCACCACCGACCACCGGGGAGCTGTTTTTT
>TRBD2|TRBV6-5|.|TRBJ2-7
CASSYKRGDEQYF
TGTGCCAGCAGTTACAAGCGGGGAGATGAGCAGTACTTC
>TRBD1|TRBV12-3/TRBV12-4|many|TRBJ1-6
CASSFGTGRPPLHF
TGTGCCAGCAGTTTTGGGACAGGCCGCCCACCCCTCCACTTT
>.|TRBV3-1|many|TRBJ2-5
CASSHPDEGRQETQYF
TGTGCCAGCAGCCACCCTGACGAGGGACGCCAAGAGACCCAGTACTTC